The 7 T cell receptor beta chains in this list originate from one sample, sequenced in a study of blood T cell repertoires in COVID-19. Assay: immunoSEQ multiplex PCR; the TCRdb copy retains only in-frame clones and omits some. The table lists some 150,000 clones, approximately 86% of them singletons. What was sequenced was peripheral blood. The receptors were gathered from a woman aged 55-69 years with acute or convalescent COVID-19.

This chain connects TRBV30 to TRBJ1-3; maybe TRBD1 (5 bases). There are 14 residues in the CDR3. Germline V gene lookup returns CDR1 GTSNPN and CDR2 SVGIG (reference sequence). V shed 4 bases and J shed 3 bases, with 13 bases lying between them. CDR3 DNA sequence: TGTGCCTGGACCAAGGGGTACAGTGGAAACACCATATATTTT. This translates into CAWTKGYSGNTIYF. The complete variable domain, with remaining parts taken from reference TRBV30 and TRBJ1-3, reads SQTIHQWPATLVQPVGSPLSLECTVEGTSNPNLYWYRQAAGRGLQLLFYSVGIGQISSEVPQNLSASRPQDRQFILSSKKLLLSDSGFYLCAWTKGYSGNTIYFGEGSWLTVV.

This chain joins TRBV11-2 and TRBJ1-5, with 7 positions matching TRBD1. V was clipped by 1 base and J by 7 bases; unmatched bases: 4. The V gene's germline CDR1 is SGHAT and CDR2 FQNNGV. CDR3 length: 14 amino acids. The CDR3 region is CASSLGTGIQPQHF. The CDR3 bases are TGTGCCAGCAGCTTAGGGACAGGAATACAGCCCCAGCATTTT.

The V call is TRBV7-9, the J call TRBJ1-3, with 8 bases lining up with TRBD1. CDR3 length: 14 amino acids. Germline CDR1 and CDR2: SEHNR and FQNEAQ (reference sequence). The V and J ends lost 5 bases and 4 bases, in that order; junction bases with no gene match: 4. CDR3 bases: TGTGCCAGCAGCGTCAGGGGGCTGGGAAACACCATATATTTT. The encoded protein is CASSVRGLGNTIYF.

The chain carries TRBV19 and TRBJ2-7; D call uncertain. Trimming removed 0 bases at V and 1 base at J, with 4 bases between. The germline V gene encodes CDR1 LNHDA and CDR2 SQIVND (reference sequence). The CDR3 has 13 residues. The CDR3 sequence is CASSIDRSYEQYF. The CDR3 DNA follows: TGTGCCAGTAGTATAGACAGATCCTACGAGCAGTACTTC. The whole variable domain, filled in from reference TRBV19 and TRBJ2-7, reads DGGITQSPKYLFRKEGQNVTLSCEQNLNHDAMYWYRQDPGQGLRLIYYSQIVNDFQKGDIAEGYSVSREKKESFPLTVTSAQKNPTAFYLCASSIDRSYEQYFGPGTRLTVT.

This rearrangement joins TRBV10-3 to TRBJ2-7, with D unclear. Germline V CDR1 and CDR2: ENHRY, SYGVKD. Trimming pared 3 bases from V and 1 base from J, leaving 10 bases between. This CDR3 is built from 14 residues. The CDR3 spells CAISELRLSYEQYF. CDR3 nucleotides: TGTGCCATCAGTGAACTCAGGCTATCCTACGAGCAGTACTTC.

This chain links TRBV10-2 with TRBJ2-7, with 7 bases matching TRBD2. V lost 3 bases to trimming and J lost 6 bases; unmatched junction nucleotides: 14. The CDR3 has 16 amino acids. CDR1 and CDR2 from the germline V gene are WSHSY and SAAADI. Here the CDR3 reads CASSDLAAPPRVEQYF. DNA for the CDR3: TGCGCCAGCAGTGACCTAGCGGCTCCTCCTCGGGTCGAGCAGTACTTC.

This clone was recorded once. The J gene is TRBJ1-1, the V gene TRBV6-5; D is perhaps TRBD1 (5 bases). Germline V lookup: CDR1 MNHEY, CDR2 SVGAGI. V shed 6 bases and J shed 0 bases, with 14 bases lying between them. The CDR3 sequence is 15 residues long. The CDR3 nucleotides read TGTGCCAGCAGCGCGGGACGCTTCATGAACACTGAAGCTTTCTTT. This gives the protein CASSAGRFMNTEAFF.